Shown below are 22 T cell receptor beta chains from a single sample sequenced in a study of shared clonotypes between healthy human individuals. The method was immunoSEQ multiplex PCR; TCRdb's version includes in-frame clones alone and lacks a portion of them. Here the sample spans around 2.3 million clones, approximately 96% being singletons. Sequencing used naive CD4+ T cells sorted from blood. Stated subset: CD45RA+ positively selected. The receptors come from a man aged 18 to 35 in good health.

This rearrangement joins TRBV5-1 to TRBJ2-2; TRBD2 is a possible D gene (6 bases). Germline V lookup: CDR1 SGHRS, CDR2 YFSETQ. This CDR3 region has 16 residues. Trimming shortened V by 4 bases and J by 6 bases, and 19 bases separated the two germline ends. CDR3 amino acids: CASSAAGDSGAGELFF. CDR3 nucleotides: TGCGCCAGCAGCGCCGCCGGGGACTCCGGCGCCGGGGAGCTGTTTTTT. Combining the CDR3 with reference TRBV5-1 and TRBJ2-2 gives the whole variable domain KAGVTQTPRYLIKTRGQQVTLSCSPISGHRSVSWYQQTPGQGLQFLFEYFSETQRNKGNFPGRFSGRQFSNSRSEMNVSTLELGDSALYLCASSAAGDSGAGELFFGEGSRLTVL.

The chain links TRBV30 to TRBJ2-3; TRBD2 agrees at 10 bases. CDR3 length equals 14 residues. CDR1 is GTSNPN, CDR2 SVGIG, per germline (reference sequence). The trim removed 0 bases at V and 5 bases at J, leaving 2 bases unmatched. The CDR3 loop is CAWSVRTSGDTQYF. The CDR3 coding sequence is TGTGCCTGGAGTGTAAGGACTAGCGGAGATACGCAGTATTTT.

The chain uses TRBV4-1 and TRBJ1-2; a weak D match, TRBD1 (6 bases). This CDR3 region has 14 residues. With 0 bases removed from V and 8 bases from J, the gap between germline ends came to 13 bases. The V gene's germline CDR1 is MGHRA and CDR2 YSYEKL. The CDR3 nucleotides are TGCGCCAGCAGCCAAGATACAGGGCTCAGGGGCTACACCTTC. It specifies CASSQDTGLRGYTF.

J is TRBJ2-7 and V is TRBV30; the D gene is possibly TRBD1 (6 bases). The CDR3 loop spans 14 amino acids. The V gene's germline CDR1 is GTSNPN and CDR2 SVGIG (reference sequence). The V end was cut by 2 bases, the J end by 7 bases, with 18 bases between. The CDR3 DNA reads TGTGCCTGGAGTCCGGGACATACTTTCTTGGAGCAGTACTTC. Its translation: CAWSPGHTFLEQYF.

This clone appeared a single time. The sample has other DNA sequences that encode this CDR3 too. The chain links TRBV18 to TRBJ1-2; D gene unclear. CDR1 and CDR2 (germline): KGHSH, LQKENI. This CDR3 comprises 13 residues. V dropped 2 bases and J dropped 3 bases, with 7 bases sitting between them. Here the CDR3 reads CASSPGVDYGYTF. CDR3 bases: TGTGCCAGCTCACCAGGGGTGGACTATGGCTACACCTTC.

This sequence joins TRBV7-2 and TRBJ2-3; D is unclear. From germline, CDR1 is SGHTA and CDR2 FQGNSA. V dropped 6 bases and J dropped 4 bases, with 11 bases sitting between them. This CDR3 has 13 residues. This chain's CDR3 is CASRTTSSDTQYF. The DNA of the CDR3 is TGTGCCAGCAGAACCACTTCCTCAGATACGCAGTATTTT.

This clone has just one count. The chain recombines TRBV10-3 with TRBJ1-2, with D perhaps matching TRBD1 (6 bases). V lost 0 bases, J lost 4 bases, and 12 bases lay in between. There are 15 residues in the CDR3. Germline CDR1 reads ENHRY; CDR2 reads SYGVKD. The CDR3 protein is CAISESLRGAYGYTF. The CDR3 bases are TGTGCCATCAGTGAGTCGTTGAGGGGGGCCTATGGCTACACCTTC.

The chain has TRBV27 and TRBJ2-1; D is unclear. This CDR3 is 13 amino acids long. Trimming took 3 bases from V and 4 from J, leaving 7 bases between them. Germline CDR1 is MNHEY and CDR2 is SMNVEV (reference sequence). The CDR3 loop is CASSLHGYNEQFF. The DNA for the CDR3 is TGTGCCAGCAGTTTGCACGGTTACAATGAGCAGTTCTTC.

The rearrangement links TRBV12-5 to TRBJ1-5; D may be TRBD1 (5 bases). Germline loops: CDR1 LGHNT, CDR2 FRNRAP. The CDR3 totals 18 residues. The V end was cut by 4 bases, the J end by 0 bases, with 19 bases between. The CDR3 DNA sequence: TGTGCTAGTGGTTATACGGACACTTTCAGATATAGCAATCAGCCCCAGCATTTT. Translated: CASGYTDTFRYSNQPQHF.

The V and J genes are TRBV28 and TRBJ2-1; weak D call: TRBD1 (5 bases). CDR1 and CDR2 (germline): MDHEN, SYDVKM. This CDR3 comprises 17 residues. Trimming cost V 7 bases and J 8 bases, with 27 bases left between them. The CDR3 DNA reads as TGTGCCAGCACCCCTCCGCAGGGAAGAGGAACAATTGATGAGCAGTTCTTC. Protein product: CASTPPQGRGTIDEQFF.

The chain recombines TRBV6-6 with TRBJ2-7, with a possible D match to TRBD2 (5 bases). Trimming shortened V by 5 bases and J by 2 bases, and 16 bases separated the two germline ends. The CDR3 covers 15 residues. Germline V CDR1 and CDR2: MNHNY, SVGAGI (reference sequence). The chain's CDR3 is CASSPSGTKTYEQYF. The CDR3 nucleotides read TGTGCCAGCAGTCCCTCGGGAACCAAAACCTACGAGCAGTACTTC.

For this clone: The sample has other DNA sequences that encode this CDR3 too. The chain recombines TRBV5-1 with TRBJ2-2, with no clear D. V shed 2 bases and J shed 5 bases, with 10 bases lying between them. This CDR3 is built from 14 residues. Germline assignment: CDR1 SGHRS and CDR2 YFSETQ. The CDR3 here is CASSFGGATGELFF. In DNA form, the CDR3 reads TGCGCCAGCAGCTTCGGTGGCGCGACCGGGGAGCTGTTTTTT.

Only one count was recorded for this clone. The chain combines TRBV10-3 with TRBJ1-1, with D hard to call. The germline CDR1 and CDR2 sequences are ENHRY and SYGVKD. The ends were cut back, 4 bases at V and 1 base at J, with 10 bases in the middle. The CDR3 length is 14 residues. Here the CDR3 DNA reads TGTGCCATCAGTGGATCGAACAAGAACACTGAAGCTTTCTTT. Protein product: CAISGSNKNTEAFF.

The V gene is TRBV28, the J gene TRBJ1-1, with a possible D match to TRBD1 (5 bases). V dropped 5 bases and J dropped 1 base, with 11 bases sitting between them. CDR3 length equals 14 residues. Germline V lookup: CDR1 MDHEN, CDR2 SYDVKM. CDR3 sequence (DNA): TGTGCCAGCAGTGACGGGGGAAAGAACACTGAAGCTTTCTTT. Translated: CASSDGGKNTEAFF. Full variable domain (rest looked up from reference TRBV28 and TRBJ1-1): DVKVTQSSRYLVKRTGEKVFLECVQDMDHENMFWYRQDPGLGLRLIYFSYDVKMKEKGDIPEGYSVSREKKERFSLILESASTNQTSMYLCASSDGGKNTEAFFGQGTRLTVV.

The chain is built from TRBV4-1 and TRBJ2-7, with D maybe TRBD1 (6 bases). CDR1 is MGHRA and CDR2 is YSYEKL in the germline V gene. The CDR3 is made up of 16 amino acids. V shed 4 bases and J shed 0 bases, with 16 bases lying between them. CDR3 in amino acids: CASSPSTGKSSYEQYF. In nucleotides, the CDR3 is TGCGCCAGCAGCCCATCGACAGGCAAGAGCTCCTACGAGCAGTACTTC.

As to this clone: This sample includes further DNA sequences coding for the same CDR3. The chain links TRBV5-4 to TRBJ2-3; 13 nucleotides match TRBD2. J gave up 3 bases and V 4 bases, and 2 bases lay outside the gene matches. Germline loops: CDR1 SGHNT, CDR2 YYREEE (reference sequence). The CDR3 covers 15 residues. The CDR3 reads CASSRTSGSTDTQYF. The CDR3 coding sequence is TGTGCCAGCAGCAGGACTAGCGGGAGTACAGATACGCAGTATTTT.

V gene TRBV9 combines with J gene TRBJ2-3, with D unclear. From germline, CDR1 is SGDLS and CDR2 YYNGEE. Trimming stripped 0 bases from V and 3 bases from J, with 14 bases between. The CDR3 is 16 amino acids. The CDR3 sequence: CASSVGELKVTDTQYF. The DNA for the CDR3 is TGTGCCAGCAGCGTAGGTGAATTGAAAGTTACAGATACGCAGTATTTT. The full variable domain, rest sourced from reference TRBV9 and TRBJ2-3, is DSGVTQTPKHLITATGQRVTLRCSPRSGDLSVYWYQQSLDQGLQFLIQYYNGEERAKGNILERFSAQQFPDLHSELNLSSLELGDSALYFCASSVGELKVTDTQYFGPGTRLTVL.

This clone was seen a few times. This chain links TRBV5-4 with TRBJ2-7, with a possible D match to TRBD2 (5 bases). This CDR3 has 15 amino acids. V was trimmed by 4 bases and J by 0 bases, leaving 14 bases between them. The germline CDR1 and CDR2 sequences are SGHNT and YYREEE (reference sequence). The CDR3 coding sequence is TGTGCCAGCAGCCTGCTCGGGGTGAGCTCCTACGAGCAGTACTTC. Translated, it gives CASSLLGVSSYEQYF.

V is TRBV11-2 and J is TRBJ2-1; a weak D match, TRBD2 (5 bases). This CDR3 region has 15 residues. V was cut by 5 bases and J by 4 bases, with 15 bases left in between. Germline loops: CDR1 SGHAT, CDR2 FQNNGV. The CDR3 loop is CASSPLIAPYNEQFF. The CDR3, as DNA: TGTGCCAGCAGCCCCCTGATAGCGCCGTACAATGAGCAGTTCTTC.

V gene TRBV5-4 combines with J gene TRBJ2-2, with 12 bases fitting TRBD2. The germline gives CDR1 SGHNT, CDR2 YYREEE (reference sequence). The trim removed 0 bases at V and 1 base at J, leaving 10 bases unmatched. The CDR3 loop spans 20 amino acids. The DNA of the CDR3 is TGTGCCAGCAGCTTGGCCGGACTAGCGGGGAGGTCGAAGAACACCGGGGAGCTGTTTTTT. Amino acid sequence: CASSLAGLAGRSKNTGELFF.

The chain uses TRBV27 and TRBJ2-3; 9 nucleotides line up with TRBD2. In germline, CDR1 is MNHEY, CDR2 SMNVEV (reference sequence). The V and J ends lost 6 bases and 5 bases, in that order; junction bases with no gene match: 15. The CDR3 has 17 amino acids. CDR3 coding DNA: TGTGCCAGCAGCGGGGCCAGCGGGGGGCCCGCGGGAGATACGCAGTATTTT. Protein product: CASSGASGGPAGDTQYF.

The chain's CDR3 is CASSPDRGRSKNEQYF. CDR3 sequence (DNA): TGTGCCAGCAGCCCCGACAGGGGGCGATCGAAAAACGAGCAGTACTTC. The chain has TRBV5-6 and TRBJ2-7, with 10 bases lining up with TRBD1. The germline V gene has CDR1 SGHDT and CDR2 YYEEEE. J lost 5 bases, V lost 4 bases, and 12 bases had no gene match. CDR3 length: 16 amino acids.